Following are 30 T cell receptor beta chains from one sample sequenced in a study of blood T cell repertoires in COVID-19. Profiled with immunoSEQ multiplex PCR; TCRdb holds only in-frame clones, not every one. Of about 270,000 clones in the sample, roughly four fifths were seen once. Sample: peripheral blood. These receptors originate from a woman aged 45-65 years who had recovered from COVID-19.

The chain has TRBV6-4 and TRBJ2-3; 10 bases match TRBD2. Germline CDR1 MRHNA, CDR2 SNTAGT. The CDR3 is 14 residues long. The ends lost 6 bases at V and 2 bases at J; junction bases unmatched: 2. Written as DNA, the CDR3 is TGTGCCAGCAGCAGCGGGGGGGCCACAGATACGCAGTATTTT. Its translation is CASSSGGATDTQYF.

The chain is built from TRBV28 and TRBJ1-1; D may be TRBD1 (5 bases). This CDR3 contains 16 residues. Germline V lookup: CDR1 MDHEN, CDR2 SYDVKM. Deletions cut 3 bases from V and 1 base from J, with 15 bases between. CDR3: CASSFKGSFRNTEAFF. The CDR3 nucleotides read TGTGCCAGCAGTTTCAAGGGGTCCTTTAGGAACACTGAAGCTTTCTTT.

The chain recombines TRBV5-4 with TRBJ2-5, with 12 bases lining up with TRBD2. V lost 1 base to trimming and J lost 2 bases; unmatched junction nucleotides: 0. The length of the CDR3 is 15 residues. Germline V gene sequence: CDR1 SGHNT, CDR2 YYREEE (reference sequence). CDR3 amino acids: CASSLTSGGQETQYF. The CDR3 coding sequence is TGTGCCAGCAGCTTGACTAGCGGGGGGCAAGAGACCCAGTACTTC.

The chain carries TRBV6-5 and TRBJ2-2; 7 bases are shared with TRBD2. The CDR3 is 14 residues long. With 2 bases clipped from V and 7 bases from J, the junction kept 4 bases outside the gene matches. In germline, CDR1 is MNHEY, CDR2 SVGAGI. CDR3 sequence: CASSYLAVNGELFF. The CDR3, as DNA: TGTGCCAGCAGTTACCTAGCGGTGAACGGGGAGCTGTTTTTT.

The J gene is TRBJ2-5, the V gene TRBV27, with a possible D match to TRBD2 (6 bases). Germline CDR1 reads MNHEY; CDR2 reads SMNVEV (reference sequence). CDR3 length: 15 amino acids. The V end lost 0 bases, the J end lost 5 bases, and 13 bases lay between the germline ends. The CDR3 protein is CASSLSGTLWETQYF. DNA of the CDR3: TGTGCCAGCAGTTTATCTGGGACTCTTTGGGAGACCCAGTACTTC.

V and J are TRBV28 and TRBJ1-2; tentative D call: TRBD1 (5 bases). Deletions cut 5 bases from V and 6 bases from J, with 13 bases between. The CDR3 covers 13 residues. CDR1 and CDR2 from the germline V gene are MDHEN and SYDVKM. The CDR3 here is CASSQQAGHGYTF. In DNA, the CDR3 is TGTGCCAGCAGTCAACAGGCTGGGCATGGCTACACCTTC.

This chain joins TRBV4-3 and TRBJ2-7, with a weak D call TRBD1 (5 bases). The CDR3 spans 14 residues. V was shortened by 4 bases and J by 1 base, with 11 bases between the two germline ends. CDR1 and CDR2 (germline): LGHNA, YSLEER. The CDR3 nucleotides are TGCGCCAGCAGCCCGCTGACAGAATCCTACGAGCAGTACTTC. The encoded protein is CASSPLTESYEQYF.

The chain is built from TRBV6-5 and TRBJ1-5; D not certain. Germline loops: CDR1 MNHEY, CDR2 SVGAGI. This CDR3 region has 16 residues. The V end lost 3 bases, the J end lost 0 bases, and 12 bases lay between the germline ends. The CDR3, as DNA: TGTGCCAGCAGTTATACTAGGGAGTATAGCAATCAGCCCCAGCATTTT. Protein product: CASSYTREYSNQPQHF.

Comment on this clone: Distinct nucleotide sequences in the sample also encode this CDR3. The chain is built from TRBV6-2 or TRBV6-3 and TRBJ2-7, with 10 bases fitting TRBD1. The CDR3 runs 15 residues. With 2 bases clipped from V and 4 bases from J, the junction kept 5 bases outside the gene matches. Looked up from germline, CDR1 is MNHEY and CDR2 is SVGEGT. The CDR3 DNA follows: TGTGCCAGCAGTTACGGGGGACAGGGGCCGTACGAGCAGTACTTC. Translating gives CASSYGGQGPYEQYF.

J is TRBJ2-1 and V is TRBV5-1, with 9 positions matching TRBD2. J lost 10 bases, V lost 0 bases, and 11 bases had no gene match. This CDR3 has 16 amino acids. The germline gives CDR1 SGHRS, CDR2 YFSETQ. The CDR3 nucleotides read TGCGCCAGCAGCTTGGGGCCAGCGGGGGGTTCGGCGGAGCAGTTCTTC. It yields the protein CASSLGPAGGSAEQFF.

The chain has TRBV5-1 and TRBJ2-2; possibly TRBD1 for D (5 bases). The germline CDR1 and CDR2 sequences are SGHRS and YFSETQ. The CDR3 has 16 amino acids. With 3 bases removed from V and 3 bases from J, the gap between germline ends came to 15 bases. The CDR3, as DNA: TGCGCCAGCAGCTCCCTACAAGGGGCGGACACCGGGGAGCTGTTTTTT. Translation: CASSSLQGADTGELFF.

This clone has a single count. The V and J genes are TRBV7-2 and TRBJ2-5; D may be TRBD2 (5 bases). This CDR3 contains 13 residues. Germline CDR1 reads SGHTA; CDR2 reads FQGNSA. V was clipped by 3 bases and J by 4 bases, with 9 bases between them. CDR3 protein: CASSFGLGETQYF. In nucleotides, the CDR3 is TGTGCCAGCAGCTTTGGACTCGGAGAGACCCAGTACTTC.

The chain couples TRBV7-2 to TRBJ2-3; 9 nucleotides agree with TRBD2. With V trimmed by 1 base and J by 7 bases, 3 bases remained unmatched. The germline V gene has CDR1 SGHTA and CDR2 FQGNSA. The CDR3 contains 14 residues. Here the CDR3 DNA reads TGTGCCAGCAGCTTAGAGCGGGGGGAGTATACGCAGTATTTT. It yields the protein CASSLERGEYTQYF.

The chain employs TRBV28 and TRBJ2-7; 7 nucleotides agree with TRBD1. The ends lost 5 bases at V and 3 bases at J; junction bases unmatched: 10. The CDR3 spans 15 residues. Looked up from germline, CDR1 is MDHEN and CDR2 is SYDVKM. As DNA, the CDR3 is TGTGCCAGCAGTACATCCGGGACAGCCATCTACGAGCAGTACTTC. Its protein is CASSTSGTAIYEQYF.

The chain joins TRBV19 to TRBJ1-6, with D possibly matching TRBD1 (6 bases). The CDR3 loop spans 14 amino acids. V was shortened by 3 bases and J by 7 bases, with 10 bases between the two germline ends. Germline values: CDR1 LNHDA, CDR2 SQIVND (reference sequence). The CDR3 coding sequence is TGTGCCAGTAGTATCCGGGACAAGAATTCACCCCTCCACTTT. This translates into CASSIRDKNSPLHF.

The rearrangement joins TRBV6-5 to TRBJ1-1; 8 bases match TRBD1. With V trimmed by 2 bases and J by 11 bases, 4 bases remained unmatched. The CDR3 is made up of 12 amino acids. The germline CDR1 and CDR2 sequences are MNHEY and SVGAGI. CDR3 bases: TGTGCCAGCAGTTACCCAGGGACAGGCGCTTTCTTT. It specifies CASSYPGTGAFF.

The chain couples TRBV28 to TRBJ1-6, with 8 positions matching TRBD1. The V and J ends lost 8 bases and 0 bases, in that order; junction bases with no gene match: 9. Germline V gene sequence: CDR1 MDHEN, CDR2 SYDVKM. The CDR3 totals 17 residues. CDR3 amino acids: CASRRQGISSYNSPLHF. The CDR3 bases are TGTGCCAGCCGAAGACAGGGGATTAGCTCCTATAATTCACCCCTCCACTTT.

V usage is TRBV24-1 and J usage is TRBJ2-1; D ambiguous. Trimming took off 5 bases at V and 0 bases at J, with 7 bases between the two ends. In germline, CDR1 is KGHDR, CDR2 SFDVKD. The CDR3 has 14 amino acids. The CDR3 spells CATSGRSSYNEQFF. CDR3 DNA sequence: TGTGCCACCAGTGGACGGAGCTCCTACAATGAGCAGTTCTTC.

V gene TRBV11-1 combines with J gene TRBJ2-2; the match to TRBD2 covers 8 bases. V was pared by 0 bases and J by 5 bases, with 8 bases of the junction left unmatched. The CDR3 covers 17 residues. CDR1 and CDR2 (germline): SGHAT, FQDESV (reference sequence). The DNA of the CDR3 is TGTGCCAGCAGCTTAGCGGGGGCAGCGGGGGAGACCGGGGAGCTGTTTTTT. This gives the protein CASSLAGAAGETGELFF.

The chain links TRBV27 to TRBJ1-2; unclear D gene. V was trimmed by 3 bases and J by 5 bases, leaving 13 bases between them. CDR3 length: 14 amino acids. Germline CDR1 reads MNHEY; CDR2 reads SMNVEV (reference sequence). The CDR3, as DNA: TGTGCCAGCAGTTTCAGCAGAGGTGCTTATGGCTACACCTTC. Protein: CASSFSRGAYGYTF.

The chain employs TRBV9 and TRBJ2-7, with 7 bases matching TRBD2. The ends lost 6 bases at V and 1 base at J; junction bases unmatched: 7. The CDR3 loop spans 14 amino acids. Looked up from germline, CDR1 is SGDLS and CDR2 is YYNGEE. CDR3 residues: CASTVAGDSYEQYF. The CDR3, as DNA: TGTGCCAGCACGGTGGCGGGAGATTCCTACGAGCAGTACTTC.

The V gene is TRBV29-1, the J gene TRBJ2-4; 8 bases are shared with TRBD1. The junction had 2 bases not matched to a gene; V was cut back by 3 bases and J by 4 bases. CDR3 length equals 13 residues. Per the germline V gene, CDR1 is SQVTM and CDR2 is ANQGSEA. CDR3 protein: CSVEDRVKNIQYF. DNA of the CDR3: TGCAGCGTTGAGGACAGGGTGAAAAACATTCAGTACTTC.

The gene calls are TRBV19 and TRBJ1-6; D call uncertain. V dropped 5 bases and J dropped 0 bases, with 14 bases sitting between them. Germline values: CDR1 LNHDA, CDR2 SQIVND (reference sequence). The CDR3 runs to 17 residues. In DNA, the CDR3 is TGTGCCAGTAGTCGATGGGAGGCCCTCTCCTATAATTCACCCCTCCACTTT. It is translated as CASSRWEALSYNSPLHF.

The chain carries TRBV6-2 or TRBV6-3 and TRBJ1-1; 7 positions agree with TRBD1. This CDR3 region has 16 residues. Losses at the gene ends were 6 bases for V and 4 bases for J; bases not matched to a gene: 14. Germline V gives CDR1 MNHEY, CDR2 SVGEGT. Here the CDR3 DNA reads TGTGCCAGCAGCCCCTACCCGACAGGGTTGGGCACTGAAGCTTTCTTT. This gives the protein CASSPYPTGLGTEAFF.

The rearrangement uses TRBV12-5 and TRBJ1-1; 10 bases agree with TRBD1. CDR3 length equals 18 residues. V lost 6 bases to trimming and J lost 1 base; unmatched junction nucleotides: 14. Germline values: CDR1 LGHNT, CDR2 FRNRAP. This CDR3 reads CASGPHRSDRGRNTEAFF. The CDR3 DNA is TGTGCTAGTGGCCCTCACAGATCCGACAGGGGGCGGAACACTGAAGCTTTCTTT.

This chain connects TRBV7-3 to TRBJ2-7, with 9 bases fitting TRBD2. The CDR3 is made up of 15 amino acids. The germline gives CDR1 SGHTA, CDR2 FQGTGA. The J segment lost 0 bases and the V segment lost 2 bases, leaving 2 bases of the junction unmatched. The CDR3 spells CASSLAGGSSYEQYF. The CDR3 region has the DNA TGTGCCAGCAGCTTAGCGGGGGGGAGCTCCTACGAGCAGTACTTC.

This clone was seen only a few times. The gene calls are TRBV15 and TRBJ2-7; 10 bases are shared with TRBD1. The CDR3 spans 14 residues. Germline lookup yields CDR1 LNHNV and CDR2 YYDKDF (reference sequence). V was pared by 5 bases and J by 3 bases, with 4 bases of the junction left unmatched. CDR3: CATSGDRGNYEQYF. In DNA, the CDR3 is TGTGCCACCAGCGGGGACAGGGGAAACTACGAGCAGTACTTC. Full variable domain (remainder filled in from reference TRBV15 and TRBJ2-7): DAMVIQNPRYQVTQFGKPVTLSCSQTLNHNVMYWYQQKSSQAPKLLFHYYDKDFNNEADTPDNFQSRRPNTSFCFLDIRSPGLGDTAMYLCATSGDRGNYEQYFGPGTRLTVT.

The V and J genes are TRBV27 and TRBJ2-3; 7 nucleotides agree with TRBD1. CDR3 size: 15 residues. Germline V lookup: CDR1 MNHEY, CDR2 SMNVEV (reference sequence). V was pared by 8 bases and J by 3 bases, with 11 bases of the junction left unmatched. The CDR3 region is CASGQARFNTDTQYF. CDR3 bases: TGTGCCAGCGGACAGGCCCGATTCAATACAGATACGCAGTATTTT.

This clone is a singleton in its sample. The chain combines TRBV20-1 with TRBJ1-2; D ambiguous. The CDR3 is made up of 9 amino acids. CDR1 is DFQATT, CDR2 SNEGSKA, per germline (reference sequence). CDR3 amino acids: CKPYYGYTF. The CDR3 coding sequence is TGCAAGCCATACTATGGCTACACCTTC.

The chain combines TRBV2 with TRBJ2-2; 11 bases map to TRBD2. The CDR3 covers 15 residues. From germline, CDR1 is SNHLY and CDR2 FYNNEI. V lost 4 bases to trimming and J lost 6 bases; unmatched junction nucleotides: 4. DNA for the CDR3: TGTGCCAGCAGTGGCCTAGCGGGAGGCGCCGGGGAGCTGTTTTTT. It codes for CASSGLAGGAGELFF. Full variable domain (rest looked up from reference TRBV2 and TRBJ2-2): EPEVTQTPSHQVTQMGQEVILRCVPISNHLYFYWYRQILGQKVEFLVSFYNNEISEKSEIFDDQFSVERPDGSNFTLKIRSTKLEDSAMYFCASSGLAGGAGELFFGEGSRLTVL.